The present T cell receptor (beta chain) was sequenced within a study of T-cell memory formation after mild COVID-19. Study details: Clusters were largely donor specific.

This clonotype was seen a few times. The antigen is unknown. MiXCR, run by TCRdb on the 5' RACE reads, gives a single entry per CDR3 protein. The data show hundreds of thousands of distinct CDR3 sequences, 13% to 15% seen once. Findings and caveats of the study: Of the contracting clones, CD4+ ones lay mainly in CM and EM, and CD8+ ones in EMRA.

Trimming removed 1 base from V and 1 base from J, with 7 bases in between. The CDR3 is 14 residues long. The germline V gene has CDR1 SEHNR and CDR2 FQNEAQ (reference sequence). The specimen was PBMCs or a T cell subset sorted from them (not recorded which). The chain combines TRBV7-9 with TRBJ2-5; D remains unclear. The TCR was taken from a man between 18 and 35 years old who had mild COVID-19 (a few samples of this study predate the infection). Cell type and time point are not known. Written as DNA, the CDR3 is TGTGCCAGCAGCTTAGTAACTTTCCAAGAGACCCAGTACTTC. The encoded protein is CASSLVTFQETQYF.